The clone carrying this T cell receptor (beta chain) was recorded a few times. Its antigen is as yet unknown. The PCR was carried out with 60 Vbeta primers and 13 Jbeta primers. Assay: immunoSEQ multiplex PCR; the TCRdb copy retains only in-frame clones and omits some. The sample holds roughly 180,000 clones, 84% seen once. This record comes from a study of cytomegalovirus exposure and HLA in healthy donors. Study-wide results and limits: Earlier findings revealed that most TCR beta V segments proved productive either about 87% or about 30% of the time. Altogether, 164 TCR beta chains were recorded as cytomegalovirus-associated.

In germline, CDR1 is MGHRA, CDR2 YSYEKL. J gave up 3 bases and V 6 bases, and 9 bases lay outside the gene matches. The CDR3 is 16 residues long. The chain uses TRBV4-1 and TRBJ1-4, with 8 bases identical to TRBD1. The receptor was derived from a young man in good health and CMV-seronegative. The sequenced material came from PBMCs. The CDR3 DNA reads TGCGCCAGCAGGAAACCAAACAGGGGGTCTAATGAAAAACTGTTTTTT. It codes for CASRKPNRGSNEKLFF.